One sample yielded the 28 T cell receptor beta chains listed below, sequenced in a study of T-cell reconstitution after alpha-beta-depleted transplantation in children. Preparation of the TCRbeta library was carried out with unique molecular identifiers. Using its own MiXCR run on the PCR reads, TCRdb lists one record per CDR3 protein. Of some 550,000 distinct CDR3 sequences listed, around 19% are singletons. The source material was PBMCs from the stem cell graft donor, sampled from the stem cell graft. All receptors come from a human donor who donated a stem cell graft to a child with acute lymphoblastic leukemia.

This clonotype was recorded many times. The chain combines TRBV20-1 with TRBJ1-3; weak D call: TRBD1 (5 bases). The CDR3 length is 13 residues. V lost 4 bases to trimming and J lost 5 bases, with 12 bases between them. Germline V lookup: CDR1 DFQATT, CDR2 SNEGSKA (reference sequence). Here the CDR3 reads CSATQGGRNTIYF. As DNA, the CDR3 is TGCAGTGCTACCCAGGGTGGTAGAAACACCATATATTTT.

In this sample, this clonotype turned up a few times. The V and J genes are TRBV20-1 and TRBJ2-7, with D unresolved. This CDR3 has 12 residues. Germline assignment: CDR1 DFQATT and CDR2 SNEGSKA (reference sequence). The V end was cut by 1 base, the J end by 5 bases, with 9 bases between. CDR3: CSARVIIHEQYF. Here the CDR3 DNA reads TGCAGTGCTAGAGTTATCATCCACGAGCAGTACTTC.

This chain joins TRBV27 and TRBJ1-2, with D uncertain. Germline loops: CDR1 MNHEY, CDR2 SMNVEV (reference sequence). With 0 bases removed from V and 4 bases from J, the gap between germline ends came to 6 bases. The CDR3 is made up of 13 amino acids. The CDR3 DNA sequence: TGTGCCAGCAGTTTATCGATTGGCTATGGCTACACCTTC. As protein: CASSLSIGYGYTF.

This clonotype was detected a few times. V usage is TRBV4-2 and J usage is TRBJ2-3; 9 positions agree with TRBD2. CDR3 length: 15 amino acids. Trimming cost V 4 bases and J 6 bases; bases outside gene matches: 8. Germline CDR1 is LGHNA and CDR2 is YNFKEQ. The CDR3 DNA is TGTGCCAGCAGCCGGGGGACTAGCAGTACTGATACGCAGTATTTT. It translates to CASSRGTSSTDTQYF.

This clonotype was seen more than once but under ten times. In DNA form, the CDR3 reads TGTGCCAGCAGCTTGGTGCCTAGCGGGAGGGCAGGAGAGCAGTACTTC. Its translation is CASSLVPSGRAGEQYF. The chain links TRBV5-6 to TRBJ2-7; 12 bases agree with TRBD2. The germline V gene has CDR1 SGHDT and CDR2 YYEEEE. J gave up 7 bases and V 0 bases, and 8 bases lay outside the gene matches. CDR3 length: 16 amino acids.

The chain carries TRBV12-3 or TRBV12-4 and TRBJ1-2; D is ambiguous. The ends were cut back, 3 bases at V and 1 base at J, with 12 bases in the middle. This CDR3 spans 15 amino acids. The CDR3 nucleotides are TGTGCCAGCAGTTTTTGGCACAACCTTAACTATGGCTACACCTTC. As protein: CASSFWHNLNYGYTF.

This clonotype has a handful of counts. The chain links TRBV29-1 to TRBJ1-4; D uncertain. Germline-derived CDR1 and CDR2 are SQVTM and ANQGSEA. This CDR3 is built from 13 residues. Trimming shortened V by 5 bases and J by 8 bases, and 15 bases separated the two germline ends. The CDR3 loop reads CSVWTGEGEKLFF. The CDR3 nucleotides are TGCAGCGTTTGGACCGGGGAGGGCGAAAAACTGTTTTTT.

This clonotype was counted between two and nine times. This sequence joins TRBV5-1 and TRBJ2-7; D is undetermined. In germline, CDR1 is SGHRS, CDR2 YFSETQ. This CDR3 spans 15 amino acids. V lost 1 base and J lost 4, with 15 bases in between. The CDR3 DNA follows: TGCGCCAGCAGCTTGTTAAGAGGAGAGCCTTACGAGCAGTACTTC. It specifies CASSLLRGEPYEQYF. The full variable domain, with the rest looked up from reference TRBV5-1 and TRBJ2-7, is KAGVTQTPRYLIKTRGQQVTLSCSPISGHRSVSWYQQTPGQGLQFLFEYFSETQRNKGNFPGRFSGRQFSNSRSEMNVSTLELGDSALYLCASSLLRGEPYEQYFGPGTRLTVT.

The CDR3 loop is CASGGQTSEQYF. The CDR3 DNA reads as TGTGCCAGCGGGGGACAGACATCGGAGCAGTACTTC. The rearrangement links TRBV2 to TRBJ2-7; 7 bases align to TRBD1. Germline CDR1 and CDR2: SNHLY and FYNNEI. Unmatched junction bases numbered 8, after V lost 8 bases and J lost 7 bases. The CDR3 covers 12 residues.

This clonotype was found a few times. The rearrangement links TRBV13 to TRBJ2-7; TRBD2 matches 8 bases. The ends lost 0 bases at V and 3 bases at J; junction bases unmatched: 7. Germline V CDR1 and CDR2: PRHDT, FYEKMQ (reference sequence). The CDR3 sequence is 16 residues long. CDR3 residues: CASSLGISGNLYEQYF. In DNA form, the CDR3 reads TGTGCCAGCAGCTTAGGGATTAGCGGGAACCTCTACGAGCAGTACTTC.

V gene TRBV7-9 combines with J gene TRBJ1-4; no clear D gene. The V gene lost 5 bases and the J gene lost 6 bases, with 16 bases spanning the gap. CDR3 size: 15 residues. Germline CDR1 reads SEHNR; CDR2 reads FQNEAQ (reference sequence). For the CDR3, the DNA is TGTGCCAGCAGCACGGTCGGTAGGCCGGATGAAAAACTGTTTTTT. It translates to CASSTVGRPDEKLFF.

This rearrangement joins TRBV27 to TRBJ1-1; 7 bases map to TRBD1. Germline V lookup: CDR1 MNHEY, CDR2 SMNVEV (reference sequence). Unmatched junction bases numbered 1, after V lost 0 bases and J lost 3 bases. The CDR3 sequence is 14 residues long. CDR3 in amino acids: CASSLSQGDTEAFF. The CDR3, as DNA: TGTGCCAGCAGTTTATCGCAGGGGGACACTGAAGCTTTCTTT.

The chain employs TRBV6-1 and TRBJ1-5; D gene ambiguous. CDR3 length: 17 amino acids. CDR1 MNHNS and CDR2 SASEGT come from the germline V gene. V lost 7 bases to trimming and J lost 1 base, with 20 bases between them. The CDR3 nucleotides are TGTGCCAGCACCCAAACGACGTGGCAAGGGAGCAATCAGCCCCAGCATTTT. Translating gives CASTQTTWQGSNQPQHF.

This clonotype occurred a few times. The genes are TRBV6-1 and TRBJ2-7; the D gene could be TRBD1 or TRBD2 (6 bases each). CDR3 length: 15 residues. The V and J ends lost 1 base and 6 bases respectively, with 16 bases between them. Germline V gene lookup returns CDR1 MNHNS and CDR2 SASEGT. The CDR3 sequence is CASSEVGGGGGEQYF. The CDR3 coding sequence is TGTGCCAGCAGTGAAGTCGGGGGAGGAGGGGGCGAGCAGTACTTC.

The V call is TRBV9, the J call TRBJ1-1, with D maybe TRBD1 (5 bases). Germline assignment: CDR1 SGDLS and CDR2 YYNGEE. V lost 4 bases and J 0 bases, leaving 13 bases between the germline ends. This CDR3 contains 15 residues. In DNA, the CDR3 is TGTGCCAGCAGCCCTTTGACAGCTATGAACACTGAAGCTTTCTTT. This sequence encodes CASSPLTAMNTEAFF. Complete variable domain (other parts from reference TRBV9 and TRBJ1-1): DSGVTQTPKHLITATGQRVTLRCSPRSGDLSVYWYQQSLDQGLQFLIQYYNGEERAKGNILERFSAQQFPDLHSELNLSSLELGDSALYFCASSPLTAMNTEAFFGQGTRLTVV.

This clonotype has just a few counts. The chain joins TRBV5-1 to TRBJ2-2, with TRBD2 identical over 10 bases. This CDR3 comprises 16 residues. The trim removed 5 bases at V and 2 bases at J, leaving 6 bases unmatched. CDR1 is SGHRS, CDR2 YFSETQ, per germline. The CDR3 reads CASRVTSGINTGELFF. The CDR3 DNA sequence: TGCGCCAGCAGAGTTACTAGCGGGATAAACACCGGGGAGCTGTTTTTT.

Written as DNA, the CDR3 is TGCAGTGCTAGAATGGACAGGGGGCCAGCCTACGAGCAGTACTTC. Translation: CSARMDRGPAYEQYF. The rearrangement links TRBV20-1 to TRBJ2-7; 11 bases fit TRBD1. V was clipped by 2 bases and J by 2 bases; unmatched bases: 5. The CDR3 loop spans 15 amino acids. CDR1 and CDR2 from the germline V gene are DFQATT and SNEGSKA (reference sequence).

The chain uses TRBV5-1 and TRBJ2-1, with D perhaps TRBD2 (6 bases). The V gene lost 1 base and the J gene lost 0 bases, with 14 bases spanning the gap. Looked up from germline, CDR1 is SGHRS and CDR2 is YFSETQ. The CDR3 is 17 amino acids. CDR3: CASSLRTLGSSYNEQFF. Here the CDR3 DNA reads TGCGCCAGCAGCTTGAGGACCCTCGGGAGCTCCTACAATGAGCAGTTCTTC.

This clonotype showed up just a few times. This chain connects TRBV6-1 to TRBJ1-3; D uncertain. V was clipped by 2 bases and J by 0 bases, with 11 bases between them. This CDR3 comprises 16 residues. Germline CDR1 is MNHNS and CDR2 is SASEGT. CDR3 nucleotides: TGTGCCAGCAGTGAATCTGCTTTAGACTCTGGAAACACCATATATTTT. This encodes CASSESALDSGNTIYF.

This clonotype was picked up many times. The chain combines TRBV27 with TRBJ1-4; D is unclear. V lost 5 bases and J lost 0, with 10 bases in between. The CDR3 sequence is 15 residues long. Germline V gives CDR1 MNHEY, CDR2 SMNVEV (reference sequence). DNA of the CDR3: TGTGCCAGCAGTCCATATGGTGCAACTAATGAAAAACTGTTTTTT. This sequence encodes CASSPYGATNEKLFF. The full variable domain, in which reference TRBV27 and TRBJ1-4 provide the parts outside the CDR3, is EAQVTQNPRYLITVTGKKLTVTCSQNMNHEYMSWYRQDPGLGLRQIYYSMNVEVTDKGDVPEGYKVSRKEKRNFPLILESPSPNQTSLYFCASSPYGATNEKLFFGSGTQLSVL.

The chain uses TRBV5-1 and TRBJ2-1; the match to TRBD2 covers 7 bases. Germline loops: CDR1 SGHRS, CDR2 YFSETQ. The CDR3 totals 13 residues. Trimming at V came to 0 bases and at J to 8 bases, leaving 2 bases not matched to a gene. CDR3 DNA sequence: TGCGCCAGCAGCTTGGGGGGGGGACATGAGCAGTTCTTC. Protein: CASSLGGGHEQFF.

In nucleotides, the CDR3 is TGCAGTGCTAATAGACCGGACAGGGGGAGTGCCTACGAGCAGTACTTC. Its protein product is CSANRPDRGSAYEQYF. This chain links TRBV20-1 with TRBJ2-7; 10 bases are a match to TRBD1. V dropped 4 bases and J dropped 2; count of bases not matched to a gene: 11. The CDR3 length is 16 residues. Looked up from germline, CDR1 is DFQATT and CDR2 is SNEGSKA (reference sequence).

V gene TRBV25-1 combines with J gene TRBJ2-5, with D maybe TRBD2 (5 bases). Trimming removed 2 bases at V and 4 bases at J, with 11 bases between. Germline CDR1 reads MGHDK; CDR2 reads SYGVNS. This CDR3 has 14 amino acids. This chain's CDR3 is CASSEVKGGETQYF. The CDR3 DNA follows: TGTGCCAGCAGTGAAGTGAAAGGAGGAGAGACCCAGTACTTC.

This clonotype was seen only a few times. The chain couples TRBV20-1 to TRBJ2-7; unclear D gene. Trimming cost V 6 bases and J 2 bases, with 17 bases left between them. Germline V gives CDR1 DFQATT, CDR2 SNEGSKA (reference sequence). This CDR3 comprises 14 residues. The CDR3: CSAQGTARTYEQYF. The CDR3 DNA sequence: TGCAGTGCCCAAGGAACAGCAAGGACCTACGAGCAGTACTTC.

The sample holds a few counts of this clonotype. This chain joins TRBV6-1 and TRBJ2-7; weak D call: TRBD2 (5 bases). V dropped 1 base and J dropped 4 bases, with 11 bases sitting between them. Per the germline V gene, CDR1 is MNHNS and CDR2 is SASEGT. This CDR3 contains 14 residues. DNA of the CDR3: TGTGCCAGCAGTGAAGTACCTAGCTGGTACGAGCAGTACTTC. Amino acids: CASSEVPSWYEQYF.

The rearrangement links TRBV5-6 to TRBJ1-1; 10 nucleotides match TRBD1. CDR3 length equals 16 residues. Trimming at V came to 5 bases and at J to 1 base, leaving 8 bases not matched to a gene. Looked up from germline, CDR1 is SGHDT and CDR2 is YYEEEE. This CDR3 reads CASRLGTGVGNTEAFF. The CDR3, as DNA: TGTGCCAGCAGGTTAGGGACAGGGGTCGGGAACACTGAAGCTTTCTTT.

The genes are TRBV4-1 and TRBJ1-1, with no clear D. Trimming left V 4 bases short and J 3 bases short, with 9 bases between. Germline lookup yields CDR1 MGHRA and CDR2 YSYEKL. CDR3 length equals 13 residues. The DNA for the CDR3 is TGCGCCAGCAGCCCCAGTGCGTACACTGAAGCTTTCTTT. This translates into CASSPSAYTEAFF.

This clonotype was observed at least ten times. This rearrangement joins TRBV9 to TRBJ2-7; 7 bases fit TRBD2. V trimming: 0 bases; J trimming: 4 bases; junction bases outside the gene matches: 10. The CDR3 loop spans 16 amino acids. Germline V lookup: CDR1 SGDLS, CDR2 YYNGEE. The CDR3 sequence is CASSVGAGRTPYEQYF. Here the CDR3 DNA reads TGTGCCAGCAGCGTAGGAGCGGGGAGAACGCCTTACGAGCAGTACTTC.